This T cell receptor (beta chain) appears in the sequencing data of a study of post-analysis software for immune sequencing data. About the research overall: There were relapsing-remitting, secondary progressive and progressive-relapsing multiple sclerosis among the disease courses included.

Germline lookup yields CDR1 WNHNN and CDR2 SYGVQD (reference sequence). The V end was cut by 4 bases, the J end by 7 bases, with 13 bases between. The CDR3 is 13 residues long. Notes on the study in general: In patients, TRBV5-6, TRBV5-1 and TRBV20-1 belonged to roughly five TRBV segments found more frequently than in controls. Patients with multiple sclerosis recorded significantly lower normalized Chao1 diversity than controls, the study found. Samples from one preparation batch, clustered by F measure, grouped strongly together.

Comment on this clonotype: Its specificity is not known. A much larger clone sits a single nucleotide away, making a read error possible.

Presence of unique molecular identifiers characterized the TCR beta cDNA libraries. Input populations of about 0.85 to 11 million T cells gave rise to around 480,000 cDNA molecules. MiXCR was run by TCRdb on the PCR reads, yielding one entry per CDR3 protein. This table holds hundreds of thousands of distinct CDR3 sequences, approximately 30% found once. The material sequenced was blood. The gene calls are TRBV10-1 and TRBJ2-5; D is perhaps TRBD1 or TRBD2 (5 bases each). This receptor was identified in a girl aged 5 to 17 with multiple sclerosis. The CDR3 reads CASSAGRRGTQYF. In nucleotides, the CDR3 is TGCGCCAGCAGTGCGGGACGCCGAGGGACCCAGTACTTC.